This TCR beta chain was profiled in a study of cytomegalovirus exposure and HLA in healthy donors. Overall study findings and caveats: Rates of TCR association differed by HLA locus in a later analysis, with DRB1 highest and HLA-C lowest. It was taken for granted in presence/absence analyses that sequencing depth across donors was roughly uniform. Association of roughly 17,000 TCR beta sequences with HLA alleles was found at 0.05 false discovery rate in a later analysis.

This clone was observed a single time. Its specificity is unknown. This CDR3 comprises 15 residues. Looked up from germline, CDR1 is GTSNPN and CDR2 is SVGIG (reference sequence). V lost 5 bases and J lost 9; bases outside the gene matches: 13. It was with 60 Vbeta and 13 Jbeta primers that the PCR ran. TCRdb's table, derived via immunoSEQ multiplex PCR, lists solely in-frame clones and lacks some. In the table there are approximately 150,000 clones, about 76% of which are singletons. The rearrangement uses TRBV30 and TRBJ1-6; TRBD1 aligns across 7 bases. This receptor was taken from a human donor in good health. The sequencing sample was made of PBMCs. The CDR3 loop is CAWDQGQRITSPLHF. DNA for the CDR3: TGTGCCTGGGATCAGGGACAGAGGATTACTTCACCCCTCCACTTT.